The clone carrying this T cell receptor (beta chain) came up a few times. The data are from a study of control samples from healthy donors and cancer patients. Here immunoSEQ multiplex PCR was the method, and the copy in TCRdb shows in-frame clones only, minus some. Of about 140,000 clones in the sample, about nine tenths were seen once. CDR3 length: 13 residues. V lost 6 bases and J lost 1, with 9 bases in between. CDR1 and CDR2 from the germline V gene are KGHSH and LQKENI. This TCR was sampled from a man aged 30 to 45 in good health. Sequencing was done on a sample of blood. V gene TRBV18 combines with J gene TRBJ1-1; the D is unclear. The CDR3 here is CASSPQKNTEAFF. The CDR3, as DNA: TGTGCCAGCTCCCCTCAAAAGAACACTGAAGCTTTCTTT.